The present TCR beta chain was sequenced within a study of cytomegalovirus exposure and HLA in healthy donors. Clones were read by immunoSEQ multiplex PCR, and TCRdb kept only the in-frame ones, dropping some. The data contain about 130,000 clones, around nine tenths of them singletons. The donors were part of the validation cohort of roughly 110 subjects. That cohort was separate from the first cohort, which comprised several hundred subjects. Germline CDR1 and CDR2: SGHRS and YFSETQ. The CDR3 totals 15 residues. Trimming removed 0 bases at V and 0 bases at J, with 9 bases between. General observations from the study: Rarity marked most TCR sequences, yet some public TCRs occurred in many donors. According to a subsequent analysis, TCR clusters identified in the first cohort showed a tendency to co-occur across the 100 to 150 validation repertoires. The investigators catalogued 164 TCR beta chains as cytomegalovirus-associated.

About this clone: Its antigen is not known.

The chain recombines TRBV5-1 with TRBJ1-1; D is undetermined. The sample taken for sequencing was PBMCs. This clonotype originated in a man younger than 40 in good health and CMV-seronegative. CDR3 residues: CASSLGLRVNTEAFF. The CDR3 coding sequence is TGCGCCAGCAGCTTGGGCCTCCGGGTGAACACTGAAGCTTTCTTT.